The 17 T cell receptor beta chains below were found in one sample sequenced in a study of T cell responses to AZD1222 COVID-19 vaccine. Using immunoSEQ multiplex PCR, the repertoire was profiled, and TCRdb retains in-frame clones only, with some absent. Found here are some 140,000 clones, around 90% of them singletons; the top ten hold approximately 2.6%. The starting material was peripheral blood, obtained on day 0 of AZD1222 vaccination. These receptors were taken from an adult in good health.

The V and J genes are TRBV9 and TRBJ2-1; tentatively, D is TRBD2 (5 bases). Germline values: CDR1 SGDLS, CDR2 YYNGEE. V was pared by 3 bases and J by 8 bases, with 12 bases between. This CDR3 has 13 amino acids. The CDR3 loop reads CASSAGFEDEQFF. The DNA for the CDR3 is TGTGCCAGCAGCGCGGGATTCGAGGATGAGCAGTTCTTC.

The CDR3 DNA reads as TGTGCCAGCAATGGACAGGGTGGCAATCAGCCCCAGCATTTT. Translated: CASNGQGGNQPQHF. The J gene is TRBJ1-5, the V gene TRBV2; 8 bases are shared with TRBD1. Per germline, CDR1 SNHLY and CDR2 FYNNEI. CDR3 length equals 14 residues. V shed 7 bases and J 2 bases; nucleotides not matched to a gene: 4.

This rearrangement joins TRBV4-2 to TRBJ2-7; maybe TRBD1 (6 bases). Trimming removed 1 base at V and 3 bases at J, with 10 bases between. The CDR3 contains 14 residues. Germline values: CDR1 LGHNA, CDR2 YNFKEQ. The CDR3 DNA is TGTGCCAGCAGCCAAGTAGAACAGGGCTACGAGCAGTACTTC. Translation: CASSQVEQGYEQYF.

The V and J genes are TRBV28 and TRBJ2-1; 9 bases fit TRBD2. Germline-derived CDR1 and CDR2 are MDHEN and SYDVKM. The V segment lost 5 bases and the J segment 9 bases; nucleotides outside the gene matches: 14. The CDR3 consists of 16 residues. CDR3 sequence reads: CASSPPFAGGPGEQFF. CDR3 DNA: TGTGCCAGCAGTCCCCCATTTGCGGGAGGGCCGGGTGAGCAGTTCTTC.

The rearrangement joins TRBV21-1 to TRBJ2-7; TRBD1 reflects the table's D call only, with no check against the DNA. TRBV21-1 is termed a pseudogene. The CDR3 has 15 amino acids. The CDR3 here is CCKGQGASRSYEQYF. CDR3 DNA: TGTTGTAAGGGACAGGGGGCGAGTCGGTCCTACGAGCAGTACTTC.

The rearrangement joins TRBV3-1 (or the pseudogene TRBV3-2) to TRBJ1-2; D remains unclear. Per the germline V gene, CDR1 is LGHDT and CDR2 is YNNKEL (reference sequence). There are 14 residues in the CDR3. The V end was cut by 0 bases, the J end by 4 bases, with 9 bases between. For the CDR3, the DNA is TGTGCCAGCAGCCAAGAGGCAGGTCGCTATGGCTACACCTTC. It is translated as CASSQEAGRYGYTF.

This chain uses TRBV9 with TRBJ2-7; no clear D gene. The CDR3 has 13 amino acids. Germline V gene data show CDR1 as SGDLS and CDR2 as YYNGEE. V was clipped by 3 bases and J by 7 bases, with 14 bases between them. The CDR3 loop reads CASSETPAQEQYF. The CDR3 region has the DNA TGTGCCAGCAGCGAGACACCCGCTCAGGAGCAGTACTTC.

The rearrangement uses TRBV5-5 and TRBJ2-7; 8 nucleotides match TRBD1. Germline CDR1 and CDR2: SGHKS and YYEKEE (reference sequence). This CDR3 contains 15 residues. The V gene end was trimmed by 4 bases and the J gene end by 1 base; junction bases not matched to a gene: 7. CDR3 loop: CASSDRDRLSYEQYF. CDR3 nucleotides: TGTGCCAGCAGCGACCGGGACAGGCTTTCCTACGAGCAGTACTTC.

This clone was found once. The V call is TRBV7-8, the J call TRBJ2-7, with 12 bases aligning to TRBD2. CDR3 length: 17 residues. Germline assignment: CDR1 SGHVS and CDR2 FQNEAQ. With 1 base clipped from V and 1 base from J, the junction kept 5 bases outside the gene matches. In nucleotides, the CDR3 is TGTGCCAGCAGCTTAGAGAGGGGACTAGCGGGTTCCTACGAGCAGTACTTC. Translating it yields CASSLERGLAGSYEQYF.

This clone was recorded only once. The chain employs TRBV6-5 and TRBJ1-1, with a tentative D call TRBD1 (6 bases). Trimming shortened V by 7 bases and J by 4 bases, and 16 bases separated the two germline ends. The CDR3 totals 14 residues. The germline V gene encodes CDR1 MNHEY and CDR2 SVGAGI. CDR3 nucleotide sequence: TGTGCCAGCAAACTTACAGGGCTCAGCACTGAAGCTTTCTTT. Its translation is CASKLTGLSTEAFF.

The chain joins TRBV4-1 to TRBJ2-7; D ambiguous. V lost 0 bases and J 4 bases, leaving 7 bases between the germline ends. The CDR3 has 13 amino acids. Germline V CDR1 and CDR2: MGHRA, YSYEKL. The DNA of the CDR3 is TGCGCCAGCAGCCAAGATCCCTATTACGAGCAGTACTTC. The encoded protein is CASSQDPYYEQYF.

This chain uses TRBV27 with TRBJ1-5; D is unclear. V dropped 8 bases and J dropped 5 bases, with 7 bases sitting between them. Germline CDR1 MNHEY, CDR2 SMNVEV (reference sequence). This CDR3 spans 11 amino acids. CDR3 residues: CASGRYQPQHF. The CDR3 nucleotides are TGTGCCAGCGGACGCTATCAGCCCCAGCATTTT.

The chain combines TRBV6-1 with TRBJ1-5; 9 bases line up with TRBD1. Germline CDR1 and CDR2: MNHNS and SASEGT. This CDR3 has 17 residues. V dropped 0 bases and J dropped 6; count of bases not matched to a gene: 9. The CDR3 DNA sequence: TGTGCCAGCAGTGAAGCGCGCTACACAGGGGGCAGTCAGCCCCAGCATTTT. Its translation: CASSEARYTGGSQPQHF.

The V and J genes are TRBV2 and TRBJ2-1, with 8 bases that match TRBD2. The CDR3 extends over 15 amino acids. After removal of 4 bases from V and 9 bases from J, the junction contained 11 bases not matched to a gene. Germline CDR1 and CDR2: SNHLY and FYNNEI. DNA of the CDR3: TGTGCCAGCAGTGTGACGGGACTAGATCGTGCTGAGCAGTTCTTC. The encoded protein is CASSVTGLDRAEQFF.

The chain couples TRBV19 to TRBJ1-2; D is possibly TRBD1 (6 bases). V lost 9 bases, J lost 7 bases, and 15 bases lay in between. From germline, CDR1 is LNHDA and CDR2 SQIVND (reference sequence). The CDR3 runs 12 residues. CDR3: CASSRQVGGYTF. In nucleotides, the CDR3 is TGTGCCAGCTCCCGACAGGTCGGTGGCTACACCTTC. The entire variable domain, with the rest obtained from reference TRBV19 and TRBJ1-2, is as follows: DGGITQSPKYLFRKEGQNVTLSCEQNLNHDAMYWYRQDPGQGLRLIYYSQIVNDFQKGDIAEGYSVSREKKESFPLTVTSAQKNPTAFYLCASSRQVGGYTFGSGTRLTVV.

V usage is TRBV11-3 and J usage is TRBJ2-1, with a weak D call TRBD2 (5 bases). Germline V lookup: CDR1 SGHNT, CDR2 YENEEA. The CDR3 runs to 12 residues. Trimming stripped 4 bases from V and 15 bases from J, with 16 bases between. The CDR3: CASSSPPGNLFF. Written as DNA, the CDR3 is TGTGCCAGCAGCTCCCCCCCGGGAAATCTGTTCTTC.

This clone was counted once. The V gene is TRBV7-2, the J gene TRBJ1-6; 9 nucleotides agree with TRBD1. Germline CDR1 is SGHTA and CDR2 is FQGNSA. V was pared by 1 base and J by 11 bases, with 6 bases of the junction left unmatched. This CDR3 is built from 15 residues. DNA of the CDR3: TGTGCCAGCAGCTTAGGGGACAGGGCTAGTCCACCCCTCCACTTT. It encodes CASSLGDRASPPLHF.